Below, 5 T cell receptor beta chains from the same sample are listed, as sequenced in a study of CD8 T cells in Susac syndrome. With random hexamers, roughly 0.5 to 1 ug RNA was reverse transcribed. One entry per CDR3 protein results from TCRdb running MiXCR on the immunoSEQ multiplex PCR reads. The sample holds 330,000 or so distinct CDR3 sequences, roughly 90% seen once. Sequenced input: CD8+ T cells from PBMCs. These receptors were obtained from a human donor with multiple sclerosis.

The genes are TRBV20-1 and TRBJ1-1, with 7 positions matching TRBD1. CDR1 is DFQATT, CDR2 SNEGSKA, per germline (reference sequence). V trimming: 0 bases; J trimming: 9 bases; junction bases outside the gene matches: 10. This CDR3 spans 14 amino acids. The CDR3 nucleotides read TGCAGTGCTAGAGATGCCAGGGGGGCGGACAAAGCTTTCTTT. Translating it yields CSARDARGADKAFF.

The chain uses TRBV12-3 or TRBV12-4 and TRBJ2-3, with 10 bases lining up with TRBD2. The CDR3 has 16 residues. With 2 bases clipped from V and 3 bases from J, the junction kept 5 bases outside the gene matches. CDR3 in DNA: TGTGCCAGCAGTTTACAGCGGGGGGGATCTACAGATACGCAGTATTTT. This gives the protein CASSLQRGGSTDTQYF.

The gene calls are TRBV29-1 and TRBJ1-2; the D gene is possibly TRBD1 (6 bases). This CDR3 is built from 10 residues. CDR1 is SQVTM and CDR2 is ANQGSEA in the germline V gene. V was trimmed by 3 bases and J by 7 bases, leaving 6 bases between them. The chain's CDR3 is CSVEGAGYTF. CDR3 in DNA: TGCAGCGTTGAGGGGGCTGGCTACACCTTC.

The rearrangement joins TRBV14 to TRBJ1-1; 8 nucleotides line up with TRBD1. Germline values: CDR1 SGHDN, CDR2 FVKESK. CDR3 length: 15 residues. V was clipped by 2 bases and J by 7 bases; unmatched bases: 9. The CDR3 DNA follows: TGTGCCAGCAGCCAATTTAACGACAGGGGCGATGAAGCTTTCTTT. Protein sequence: CASSQFNDRGDEAFF.

The V call is TRBV20-1, the J call TRBJ1-1; D gene uncertain. This CDR3 comprises 13 residues. V lost 1 base to trimming and J lost 6 bases, with 12 bases between them. Germline V gene lookup returns CDR1 DFQATT and CDR2 SNEGSKA (reference sequence). The CDR3 nucleotides read TGCAGTGCTAGAGCCCTGGGATCCCCTGAAGCTTTCTTT. Its protein product is CSARALGSPEAFF.